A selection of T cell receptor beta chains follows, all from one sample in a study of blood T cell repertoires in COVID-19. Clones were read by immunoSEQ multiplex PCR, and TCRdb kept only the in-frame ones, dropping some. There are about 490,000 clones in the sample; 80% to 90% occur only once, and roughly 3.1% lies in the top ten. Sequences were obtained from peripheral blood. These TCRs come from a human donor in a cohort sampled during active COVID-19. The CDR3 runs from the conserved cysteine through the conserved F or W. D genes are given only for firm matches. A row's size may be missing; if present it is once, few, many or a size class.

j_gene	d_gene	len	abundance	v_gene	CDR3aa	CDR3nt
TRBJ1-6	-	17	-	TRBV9	CASSVAAGTSSNSPLHF	TGTGCCAGCAGCGTAGCTGCCGGGACATCCAGCAATTCACCCCTCCACTTT
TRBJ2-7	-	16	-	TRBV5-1	CASSLVDKGLAYEQYF	TGCGCCAGCAGCTTGGTAGATAAGGGGTTGGCCTACGAGCAGTACTTC
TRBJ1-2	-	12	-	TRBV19	CASREGPHGYTF	TGTGCCAGTAGAGAGGGTCCCCATGGCTACACCTTC
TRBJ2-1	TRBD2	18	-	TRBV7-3	CASSIHRGSGSSYNEQFF	TGTGCCAGCAGCATCCACCGAGGTAGCGGGAGCTCCTACAATGAGCAGTTCTTC
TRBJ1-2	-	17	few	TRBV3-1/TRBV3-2	CASSQSLSVTDFGGYTF	TGTGCCAGCAGCCAAAGCCTATCGGTAACGGACTTTGGTGGCTACACCTTC
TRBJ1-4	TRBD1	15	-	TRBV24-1	CATSDLGDRDNRLFF	TGTGCCACCAGTGATTTGGGGGACAGGGATAACAGACTGTTTTTT
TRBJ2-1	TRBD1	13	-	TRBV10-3	CAIRGTEGDEQFF	TGTGCCATCAGAGGGACAGAAGGGGATGAGCAGTTCTTC
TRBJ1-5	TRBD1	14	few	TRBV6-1	CASSEAGGGQPQHF	TGTGCCAGCAGTGAAGCAGGGGGCGGCCAGCCCCAGCATTTT
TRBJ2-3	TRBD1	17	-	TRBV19	CASSIAFGQGWTDTQYF	TGTGCCAGTAGTATAGCCTTCGGACAGGGGTGGACAGATACGCAGTATTTT
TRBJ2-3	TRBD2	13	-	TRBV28	CASRGLATDTQYF	TGTGCCAGCAGGGGACTAGCCACAGATACGCAGTATTTT
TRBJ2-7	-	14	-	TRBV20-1	CSASKPTGTYEQYF	TGCAGTGCTAGTAAGCCCACAGGAACCTACGAGCAGTACTTC
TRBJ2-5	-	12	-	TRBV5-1	CASNSSQETQYF	TGCGCCAGCAACTCTTCCCAAGAGACCCAGTACTTC
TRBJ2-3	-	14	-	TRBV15	CATSLRQVAHTQYF	TGTGCCACCAGCTTAAGACAGGTGGCACATACGCAGTATTTT
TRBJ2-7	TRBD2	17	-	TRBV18	CASSPPVATSGSNEQYF	TGTGCCAGCTCACCACCGGTGGCAACTAGCGGGAGTAACGAGCAGTACTTC
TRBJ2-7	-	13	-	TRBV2	CASSENAAYEQYF	TGTGCCAGCAGTGAAAATGCGGCCTACGAGCAGTACTTC
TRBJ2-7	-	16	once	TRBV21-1	CASSKRRDSETYEQYF	TGTGCCAGCAGCAAGAGGCGGGACAGCGAGACCTACGAGCAGTACTTC
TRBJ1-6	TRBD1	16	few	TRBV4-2	CASSQGGGTDNSPLHF	TGTGCCAGCAGCCAAGGAGGCGGGACAGATAATTCACCCCTCCACTTT
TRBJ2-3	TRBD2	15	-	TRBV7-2	CASMILAGGKDTQYF	TGTGCCAGCATGATCCTAGCGGGAGGTAAAGATACGCAGTATTTT
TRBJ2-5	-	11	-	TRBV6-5	CASSYRETQYF	TGTGCCAGCAGTTACCGGGAGACCCAGTACTTC
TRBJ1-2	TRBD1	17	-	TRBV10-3	CAISEAQGLTSHYGYTF	TGTGCCATCAGTGAGGCACAGGGGCTAACCTCGCACTATGGCTACACCTTC
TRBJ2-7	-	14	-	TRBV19	CASSIGGGDYEQYF	TGTGCCAGTAGTATAGGAGGAGGGGACTACGAGCAGTACTTC
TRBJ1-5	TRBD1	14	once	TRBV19	CASSIKQGEQPQHF	TGTGCCAGTAGTATTAAACAGGGGGAACAGCCCCAGCATTTT
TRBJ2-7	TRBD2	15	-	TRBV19	CASRPPGLGSGEQYF	TGTGCCAGTAGACCACCGGGACTAGGGAGTGGCGAGCAGTACTTC
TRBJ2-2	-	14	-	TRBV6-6	CASSYSTGPGELFF	TGTGCCAGCAGTTACTCAACAGGTCCCGGGGAGCTGTTTTTT
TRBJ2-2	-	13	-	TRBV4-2	CASSRANTGELFF	TGTGCCAGCAGCCGAGCGAACACCGGGGAGCTGTTTTTT
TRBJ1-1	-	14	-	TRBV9	CASSPSGTYIGAFF	TGTGCCAGCAGCCCTTCAGGGACATACATAGGAGCTTTCTTT
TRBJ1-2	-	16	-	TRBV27	CASSSWRGNFNYGYTF	TGTGCCAGCAGTTCATGGAGGGGAAATTTTAACTATGGCTACACCTTC
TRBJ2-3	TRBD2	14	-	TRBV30	CAWSVGTSADTQYF	TGTGCCTGGAGTGTCGGGACTAGCGCAGATACGCAGTATTTT
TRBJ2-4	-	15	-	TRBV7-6	CASSRIARVGNIQYF	TGTGCCAGCAGTCGAATCGCGAGGGTTGGAAACATTCAGTACTTC
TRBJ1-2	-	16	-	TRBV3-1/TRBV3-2	CASSQGRAPLSYGYTF	TGTGCCAGCAGCCAGGGCAGAGCTCCCCTTTCCTATGGCTACACCTTC
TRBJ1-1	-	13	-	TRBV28	CASRPSTGTEAFF	TGTGCCAGCAGACCTTCGACTGGGACTGAAGCTTTCTTT
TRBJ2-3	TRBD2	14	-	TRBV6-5	CASLTGRGTDTQYF	TGTGCCAGCCTGACCGGGAGGGGCACAGATACGCAGTATTTT
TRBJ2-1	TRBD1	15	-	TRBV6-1	CASSDGQGNYNEQFF	TGTGCCAGCAGTGACGGACAGGGCAACTACAATGAGCAGTTCTTC
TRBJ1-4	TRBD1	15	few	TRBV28	CATDRDRGRDEKLFF	TGTGCGACCGATCGGGACAGGGGGAGAGATGAAAAACTGTTTTTT
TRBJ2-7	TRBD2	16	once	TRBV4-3	CASSQVLAGGVGEQYF	TGCGCCAGCAGCCAAGTTCTTGCGGGAGGGGTAGGAGAGCAGTACTTC
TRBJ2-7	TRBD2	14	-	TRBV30	CAWSHGLVQEGQYF	TGTGCCTGGAGTCATGGACTAGTCCAGGAGGGGCAGTACTTC
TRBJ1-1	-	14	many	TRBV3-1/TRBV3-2	CASSLLSSNTEAFF	TGTGCCAGCAGCCTTCTCTCCTCCAACACTGAAGCTTTCTTT
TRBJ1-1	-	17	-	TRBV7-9	CASSLVLATDFATEAFF	TGTGCCAGCAGCTTAGTGTTAGCGACGGACTTTGCCACTGAAGCTTTCTTT
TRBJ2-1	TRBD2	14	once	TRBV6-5	CASSYKRGSNEQFF	TGTGCCAGCAGTTACAAGCGGGGGAGCAATGAGCAGTTCTTC
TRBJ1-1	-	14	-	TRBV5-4	CASSLRRGHTEAFF	TGTGCCAGCAGCTTAAGAAGGGGCCACACTGAAGCTTTCTTT
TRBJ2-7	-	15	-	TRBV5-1	CASSLVTGVTYEQYF	TGCGCCAGCAGCTTGGTAACGGGGGTTACCTACGAGCAGTACTTC
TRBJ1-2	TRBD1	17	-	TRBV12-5	CASGVYSGTGVVYGYTF	TGTGCTAGTGGTGTGTACTCCGGGACAGGGGTTGTTTACGGCTACACCTTC
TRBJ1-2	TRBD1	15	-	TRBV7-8	CASSADRGEVYGYTF	TGTGCCAGCAGCGCCGACAGGGGGGAGGTCTATGGCTACACCTTC
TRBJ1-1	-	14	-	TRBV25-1	CASSEWAANTEAFF	TGTGCCAGCAGTGAATGGGCCGCGAACACTGAAGCTTTCTTT
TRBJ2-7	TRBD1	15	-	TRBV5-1	CASSLYSGGTYEQYF	TGCGCCAGCAGCTTGTACTCAGGGGGCACCTACGAGCAGTACTTC
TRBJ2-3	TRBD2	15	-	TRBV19	CASRILAGASDTQYF	TGTGCCAGTAGGATACTAGCGGGAGCCTCAGATACGCAGTATTTT
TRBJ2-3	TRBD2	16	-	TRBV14	CASSQVRTSMTDTQYF	TGTGCCAGCAGCCAAGTCAGGACTAGCATGACAGATACGCAGTATTTT
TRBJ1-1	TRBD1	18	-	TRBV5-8	CASSLARGTGTLNTEAFF	TGTGCCAGCAGCTTGGCTAGGGGGACAGGAACGCTGAACACTGAAGCTTTCTTT
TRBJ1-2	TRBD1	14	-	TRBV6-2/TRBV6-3	CASSSLRGDRGYTF	TGTGCCAGCAGTTCCCTTCGAGGGGACAGGGGCTACACCTTC
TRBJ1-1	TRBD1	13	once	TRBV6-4	CAVMGTGGTEAFF	TGTGCCGTGATGGGGACAGGGGGCACTGAAGCTTTCTTT
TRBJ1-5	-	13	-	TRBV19	CASSVQGNQPQHF	TGTGCCAGTAGTGTACAGGGAAATCAGCCCCAGCATTTT
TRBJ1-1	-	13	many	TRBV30	CAWRGPGHTEAFF	TGTGCCTGGAGGGGGCCCGGCCACACTGAAGCTTTCTTT
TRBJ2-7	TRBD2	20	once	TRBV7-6	CASSLVTSGSGKRISHEQYF	TGTGCCAGCAGCTTAGTTACATCGGGTAGCGGGAAGAGGATATCCCACGAGCAGTACTTC
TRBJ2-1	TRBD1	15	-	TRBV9	CASSVGDRGYNEQFF	TGTGCCAGCAGCGTAGGAGACAGGGGTTACAATGAGCAGTTCTTC
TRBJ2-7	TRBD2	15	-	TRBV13	CASSLLAGDSYEQYF	TGTGCCAGCAGCTTACTAGCGGGGGACTCCTACGAGCAGTACTTC